This TCR beta chain was profiled in a study of blood T cells in healthy people across ages. A second PCR of roughly 7 to 11 cycles used a sample-barcoded 5' primer and a J-beta primer mix. At least 2.5 million CDR3-containing paired-end reads were obtained per sample. One entry per CDR3 protein results from TCRdb running MiXCR on the 5' RACE reads. The sample has around 1,000,000 distinct CDR3 sequences, approximately 25% seen once. Trimming at V came to 2 bases and at J to 1 base, leaving 6 bases not matched to a gene. CDR3 length: 16 amino acids. Germline V gives CDR1 LGHDT, CDR2 YNNKEL (reference sequence). Ten milliliters of peripheral blood were drawn from each donor into EDTA-treated tubes. These records were also assigned to another study, of T cells of mothers and their children. As reported in that work: Three healthy Caucasian mothers and their six children were the donors. Related mother-child pairs shared slightly more overlap than unrelated pairs, but the difference was non-significant.

The sequence was collected from a girl aged 2 to 10 in good health. Specimen: blood. This chain connects TRBV3-1 to TRBJ2-3; 7 bases match TRBD2. CDR3 protein: CASSQLRDYGTDTQYF. The CDR3 region has the DNA TGTGCCAGCAGCCAACTCCGGGACTACGGCACAGATACGCAGTATTTT.